A single sample is the source of the 10 T cell receptor beta chains below, sequenced in a study of blood T cell repertoires in COVID-19. The table came from immunoSEQ multiplex PCR; TCRdb's copy has only in-frame clones and leaves some out. The sample has about 49,000 clones, 82% seen once. Sequencing was done on a sample of peripheral blood. All receptors come from a woman aged 60 to 75 with acute or convalescent COVID-19.

The V call is TRBV9, the J call TRBJ1-1, with D possibly TRBD1 on 5 matching bases. Germline V gene sequence: CDR1 SGDLS, CDR2 YYNGEE. With 0 bases removed from V and 1 base from J, the gap between germline ends came to 13 bases. This CDR3 spans 16 amino acids. The DNA for the CDR3 is TGTGCCAGCAGCGTAGAAGGGGTATTAGGGAACACTGAAGCTTTCTTT. Translated, it gives CASSVEGVLGNTEAFF.

J is TRBJ1-2 and V is TRBV19, with 7 bases that match TRBD1. Germline CDR1 LNHDA, CDR2 SQIVND (reference sequence). J lost 8 bases, V lost 7 bases, and 16 bases had no gene match. This CDR3 spans 15 amino acids. CDR3 region: CASKPTSGRGVGYTF. In nucleotides, the CDR3 is TGTGCCAGTAAACCGACGAGCGGCAGGGGGGTAGGCTACACCTTC.

The rearrangement joins TRBV12-5 to TRBJ1-1; D gene unclear. V gave up 2 bases and J gave up 4 bases, with 8 bases separating them. The germline V gene has CDR1 LGHNT and CDR2 FRNRAP. The CDR3 totals 13 residues. CDR3 sequence reads: CASGLQSGTEAFF. The CDR3 DNA reads as TGTGCTAGTGGTTTGCAGTCGGGCACTGAAGCTTTCTTT.

This clone came up once. This chain connects TRBV6-1 to TRBJ2-5; possible D gene TRBD2, 7 bases. The CDR3 runs to 16 residues. V was cut by 2 bases and J by 4 bases, with 17 bases left in between. CDR1 MNHNS and CDR2 SASEGT come from the germline V gene. The CDR3 DNA sequence: TGTGCCAGCAGTGAAACCGGGATCGGGGGGCTAGAGACCCAGTACTTC. This gives the protein CASSETGIGGLETQYF.

The gene calls are TRBV6-5 and TRBJ1-5; weak D call: TRBD1 (6 bases). The ends were cut back, 6 bases at V and 8 bases at J, with 20 bases in the middle. The CDR3 sequence is 15 residues long. CDR1 MNHEY and CDR2 SVGAGI come from the germline V gene. In DNA form, the CDR3 reads TGTGCCAGCAGGAGGGAGGGAGGGGGGTATAAGCCCCAGCATTTT. Encoded protein: CASRREGGGYKPQHF.

In this sample, this clone turned up a few times. V is TRBV29-1 and J is TRBJ1-4; TRBD1 is a possible D gene (6 bases). Germline V gene data show CDR1 as SQVTM and CDR2 as ANQGSEA. Trimming took 0 bases from V and 4 from J, leaving 21 bases between them. The CDR3 has 18 amino acids. The CDR3 here is CSVEEPPPRGGNNEKLFF. The CDR3 DNA sequence: TGCAGCGTTGAAGAACCCCCGCCCAGGGGCGGAAATAATGAAAAACTGTTTTTT.

The chain employs TRBV5-4 and TRBJ2-7; the D is unclear. Trimming cost V 0 bases and J 6 bases, with 7 bases left between them. The length of the CDR3 is 12 residues. CDR1 and CDR2 (germline): SGHNT, YYREEE (reference sequence). CDR3 loop: CASSLAGSEQYF. The CDR3 DNA reads as TGTGCCAGCAGCTTGGCGGGTTCCGAGCAGTACTTC.

A single count supports this clone. The genes are TRBV12-3 or TRBV12-4 and TRBJ1-2; 8 positions agree with TRBD1. The V segment lost 3 bases and the J segment 7 bases; nucleotides outside the gene matches: 4. This CDR3 contains 13 residues. CDR3 region: CASSFAGGGGYTF. CDR3 DNA sequence: TGTGCCAGCAGTTTTGCAGGGGGCGGTGGCTACACCTTC.

Here the CDR3 reads CASSTAGVGYGYTF. The CDR3 bases are TGTGCCAGCAGTACTGCAGGGGTGGGGTATGGCTACACCTTC. The rearrangement joins TRBV28 to TRBJ1-2; D may be TRBD1 (6 bases). This CDR3 is built from 14 residues. V was shortened by 5 bases and J by 5 bases, with 15 bases between the two germline ends. Germline CDR1 MDHEN, CDR2 SYDVKM.

The chain couples TRBV9 to TRBJ2-5, with 8 bases identical to TRBD2. V was pared by 2 bases and J by 3 bases, with 6 bases of the junction left unmatched. The CDR3 totals 15 residues. Germline CDR1 and CDR2: SGDLS and YYNGEE. The CDR3 here is CASSVAGTRKETQYF. Here the CDR3 DNA reads TGTGCCAGCAGCGTTGCCGGGACTAGAAAAGAGACCCAGTACTTC.